This TCR beta chain was captured in a study of blood T cell repertoires in COVID-19. At the level of the study: Italy, Spain and the United States were the sources of the convalescent and acute COVID-19 samples. T cells, B-cell-depleted T cells, or PBMCs provided the cDNA or gDNA that served as material.

In the original processing: Using reference gene primer amplification, nucleated cell counts were estimated. Sequencing used immunoSEQ multiplex PCR; TCRdb keeps in-frame clones, though not all of them. Clone size and the V and J calls come from that table; the DNA yielded D and trimming. The data contain about 38,000 clones, about two thirds of them singletons. While infection was still active, Seattle patients were enrolled and then followed longitudinally. V lost 2 bases and J lost 4, with 12 bases in between. The CDR3 length is 15 residues. Germline V gives CDR1 KGHSH, CDR2 LQKENI. This sequence was found in a man between 65 and 85 years old with COVID-19, enrolled during active disease. The sample taken for sequencing was peripheral blood. The genes are TRBV18 and TRBJ2-1, with D tentatively TRBD2 (6 bases). Written as DNA, the CDR3 is TGTGCCAGCTCACCAGGAGGGAGTAGGTACAATGAGCAGTTCTTC. Encoded protein: CASSPGGSRYNEQFF.